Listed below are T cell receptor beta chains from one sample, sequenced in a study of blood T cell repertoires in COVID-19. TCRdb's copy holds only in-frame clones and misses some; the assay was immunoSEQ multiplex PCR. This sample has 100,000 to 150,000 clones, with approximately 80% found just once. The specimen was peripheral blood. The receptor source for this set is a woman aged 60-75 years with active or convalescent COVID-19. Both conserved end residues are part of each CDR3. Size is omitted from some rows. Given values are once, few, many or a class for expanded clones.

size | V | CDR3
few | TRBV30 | CAWSVRQRETQYF
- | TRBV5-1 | CASSPGQNTEAFF
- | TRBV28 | CASSTASRATGNTIYF
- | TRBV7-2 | CASSRDRGTQYF
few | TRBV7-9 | CASSLDRTMNTEAFF
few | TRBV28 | CASSTGYYGYTF
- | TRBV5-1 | CASSLSTGENEKLFF
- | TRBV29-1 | CSAGPGQGSSYNEQFF
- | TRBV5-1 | CASSLQGSGANVLTF
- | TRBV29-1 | CSVVFVGDSNQPQHF
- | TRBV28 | CASSTDRGLDQPQHF
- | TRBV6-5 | CASSYNGAQKNTEAFF
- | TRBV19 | CASDPETADTQYF
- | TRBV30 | CAWGGLAGSSSYNEQFF
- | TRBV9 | CASSVGETRLYEQYF
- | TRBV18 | CASSPPAHNEQFF
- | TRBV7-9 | CASRKRVGQNTEAFF